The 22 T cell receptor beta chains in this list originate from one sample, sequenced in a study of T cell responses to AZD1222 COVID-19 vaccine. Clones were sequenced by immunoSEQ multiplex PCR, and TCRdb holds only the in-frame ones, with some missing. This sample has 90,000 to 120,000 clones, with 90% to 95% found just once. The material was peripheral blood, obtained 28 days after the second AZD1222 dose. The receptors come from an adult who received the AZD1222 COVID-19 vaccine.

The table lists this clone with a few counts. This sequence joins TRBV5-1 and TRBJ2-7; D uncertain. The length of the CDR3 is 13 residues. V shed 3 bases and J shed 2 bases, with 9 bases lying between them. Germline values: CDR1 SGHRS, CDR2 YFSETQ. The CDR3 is CASSSQTTYEQYF. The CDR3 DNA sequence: TGCGCCAGCAGCTCGCAGACGACCTACGAGCAGTACTTC.

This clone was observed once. The CDR3 is CASSFGGARQPQHF. The CDR3 bases are TGCGCCAGCAGCTTCGGGGGGGCGAGACAGCCCCAGCATTTT. V and J are TRBV5-1 and TRBJ1-5, with D tentatively TRBD1 (6 bases). This CDR3 contains 14 residues. Germline lookup yields CDR1 SGHRS and CDR2 YFSETQ. V gave up 2 bases and J gave up 7 bases, with 13 bases separating them.

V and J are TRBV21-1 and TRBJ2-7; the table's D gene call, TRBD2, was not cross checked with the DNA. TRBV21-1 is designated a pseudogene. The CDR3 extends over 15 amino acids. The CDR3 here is CASSTSSGRFYEQYF. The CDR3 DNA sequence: TGTGCCAGCAGCACCTCTAGCGGGAGGTTTTACGAGCAGTACTTC.

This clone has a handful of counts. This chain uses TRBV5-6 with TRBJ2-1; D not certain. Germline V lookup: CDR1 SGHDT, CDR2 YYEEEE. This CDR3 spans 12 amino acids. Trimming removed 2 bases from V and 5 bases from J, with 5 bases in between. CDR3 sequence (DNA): TGTGCCAGCAGCTTTTACAACAATGAGCAGTTCTTC. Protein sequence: CASSFYNNEQFF.

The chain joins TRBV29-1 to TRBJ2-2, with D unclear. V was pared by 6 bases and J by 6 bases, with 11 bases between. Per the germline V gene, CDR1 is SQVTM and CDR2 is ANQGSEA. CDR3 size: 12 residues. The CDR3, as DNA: TGCAGCGTCAGTGGACCCCCCGGGGAGCTGTTTTTT. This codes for CSVSGPPGELFF.

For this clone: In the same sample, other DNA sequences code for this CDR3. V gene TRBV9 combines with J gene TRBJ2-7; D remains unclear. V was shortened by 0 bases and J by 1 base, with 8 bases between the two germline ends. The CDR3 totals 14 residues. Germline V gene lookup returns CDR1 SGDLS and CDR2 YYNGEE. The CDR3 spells CASSVGSGSYEQYF. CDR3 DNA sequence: TGTGCCAGCAGCGTAGGTTCGGGTTCCTACGAGCAGTACTTC.

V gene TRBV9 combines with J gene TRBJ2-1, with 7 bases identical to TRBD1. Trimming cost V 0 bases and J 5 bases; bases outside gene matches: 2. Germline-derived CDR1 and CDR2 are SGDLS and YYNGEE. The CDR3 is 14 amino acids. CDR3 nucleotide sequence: TGTGCCAGCAGCGTAGAGGGGGCCGACAATGAGCAGTTCTTC. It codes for CASSVEGADNEQFF.

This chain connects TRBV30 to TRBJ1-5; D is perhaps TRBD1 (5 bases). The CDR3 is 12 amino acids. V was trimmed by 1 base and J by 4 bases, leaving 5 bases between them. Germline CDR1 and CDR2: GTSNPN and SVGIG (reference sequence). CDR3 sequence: CAWSAGNQPQHF. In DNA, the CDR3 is TGTGCCTGGAGTGCAGGGAATCAGCCCCAGCATTTT.

The CDR3 bases are TGTGCCAGCAGCCAAAAGAGAGGAGGGACCGGGGAGCTGTTTTTT. Amino acids: CASSQKRGGTGELFF. The V gene is TRBV3-1 (or the pseudogene TRBV3-2), the J gene TRBJ2-2; maybe TRBD2 (6 bases). Between the trimmed V and J ends, which lost 2 bases and 5 bases, there was a span of 12 bases. The germline CDR1 and CDR2 sequences are LGHDT and YNNKEL (reference sequence). This CDR3 is 15 amino acids long.

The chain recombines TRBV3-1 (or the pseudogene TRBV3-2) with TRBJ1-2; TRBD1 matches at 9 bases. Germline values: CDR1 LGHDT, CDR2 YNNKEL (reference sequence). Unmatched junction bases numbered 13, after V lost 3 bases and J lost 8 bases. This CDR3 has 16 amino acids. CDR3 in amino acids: CASSHYRGRSGYGYTF. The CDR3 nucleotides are TGTGCCAGCAGCCATTACAGGGGGCGATCAGGCTACGGCTACACCTTC.

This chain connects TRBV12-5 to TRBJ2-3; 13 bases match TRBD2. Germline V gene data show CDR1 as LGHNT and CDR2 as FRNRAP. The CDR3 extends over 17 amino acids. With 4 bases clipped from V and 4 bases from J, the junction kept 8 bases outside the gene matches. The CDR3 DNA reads TGTGCTAGTGGTTCCCCCGGGACTAGCGGGACCGCAGATACGCAGTATTTT. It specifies CASGSPGTSGTADTQYF.

The CDR3 coding sequence is TGTGCCAGCAGTTGGGCGGATGAGCAGTTCTTC. It yields the protein CASSWADEQFF. The chain joins TRBV6-2 or TRBV6-3 to TRBJ2-1, with D unclear. Germline CDR1 reads MNHEY; CDR2 reads SVGEGT. Trimming stripped 4 bases from V and 8 bases from J, with 6 bases between. The CDR3 has 11 residues.

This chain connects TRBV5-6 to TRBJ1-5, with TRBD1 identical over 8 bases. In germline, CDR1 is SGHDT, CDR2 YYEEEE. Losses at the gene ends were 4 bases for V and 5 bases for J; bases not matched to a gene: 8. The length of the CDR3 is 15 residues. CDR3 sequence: CASSLSGQGYQPQHF. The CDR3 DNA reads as TGTGCCAGCAGCCTATCCGGACAGGGATATCAGCCCCAGCATTTT. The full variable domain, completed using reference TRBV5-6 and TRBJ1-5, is DAGVTQSPTHLIKTRGQQVTLRCSPKSGHDTVSWYQQALGQGPQFIFQYYEEEERQRGNFPDRFSGHQFPNYSSELNVNALLLGDSALYLCASSLSGQGYQPQHFGDGTRLSIL.

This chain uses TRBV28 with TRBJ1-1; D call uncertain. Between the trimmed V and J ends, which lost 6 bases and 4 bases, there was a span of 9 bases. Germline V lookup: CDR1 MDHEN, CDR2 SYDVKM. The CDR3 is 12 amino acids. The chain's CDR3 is CASRDPSTEAFF. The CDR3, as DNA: TGTGCCAGCAGGGACCCGAGCACTGAAGCTTTCTTT.

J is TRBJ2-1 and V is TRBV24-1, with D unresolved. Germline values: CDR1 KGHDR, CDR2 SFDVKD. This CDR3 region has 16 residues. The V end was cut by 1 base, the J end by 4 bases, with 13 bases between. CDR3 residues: CATSDFNSFFYNEQFF. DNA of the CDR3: TGTGCCACCAGTGATTTCAACAGTTTCTTTTACAATGAGCAGTTCTTC.

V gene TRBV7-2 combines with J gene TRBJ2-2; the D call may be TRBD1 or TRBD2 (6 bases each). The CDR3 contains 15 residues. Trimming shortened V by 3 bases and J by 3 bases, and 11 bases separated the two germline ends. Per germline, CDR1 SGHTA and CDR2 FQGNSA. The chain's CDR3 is CASSLTGGHTGELFF. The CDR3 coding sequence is TGTGCCAGCAGCTTGACCGGGGGCCACACCGGGGAGCTGTTTTTT.

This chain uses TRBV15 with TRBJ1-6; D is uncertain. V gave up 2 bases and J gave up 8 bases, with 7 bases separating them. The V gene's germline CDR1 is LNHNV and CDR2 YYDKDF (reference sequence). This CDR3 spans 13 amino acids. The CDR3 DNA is TGTGCCACCAGCAGACTTGGGGATTCACCCCTCCACTTT. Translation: CATSRLGDSPLHF.

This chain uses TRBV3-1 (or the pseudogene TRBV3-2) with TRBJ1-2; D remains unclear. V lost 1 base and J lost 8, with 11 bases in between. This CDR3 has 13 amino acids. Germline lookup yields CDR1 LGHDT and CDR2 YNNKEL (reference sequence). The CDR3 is CASSQGLGRGYTF. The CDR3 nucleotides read TGTGCCAGCAGCCAAGGGCTGGGTCGGGGCTACACCTTC.

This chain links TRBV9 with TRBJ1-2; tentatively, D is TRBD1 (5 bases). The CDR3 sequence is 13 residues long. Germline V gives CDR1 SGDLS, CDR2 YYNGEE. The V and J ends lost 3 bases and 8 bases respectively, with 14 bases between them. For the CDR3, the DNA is TGTGCCAGCAGCGCACCCAGGGCGGGCGGCTACACCTTC. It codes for CASSAPRAGGYTF.

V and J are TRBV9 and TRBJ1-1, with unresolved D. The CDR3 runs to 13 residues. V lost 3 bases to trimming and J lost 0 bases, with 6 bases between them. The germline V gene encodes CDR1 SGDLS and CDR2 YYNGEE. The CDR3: CASSAGVNTEAFF. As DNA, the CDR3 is TGTGCCAGCAGCGCCGGGGTGAACACTGAAGCTTTCTTT.

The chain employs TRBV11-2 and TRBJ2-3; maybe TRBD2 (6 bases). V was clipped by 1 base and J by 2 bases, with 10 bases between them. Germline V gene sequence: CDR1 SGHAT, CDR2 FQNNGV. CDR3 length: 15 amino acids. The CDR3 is CASSLVWRDTDTQYF. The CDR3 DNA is TGTGCCAGCAGCTTAGTCTGGCGGGACACAGATACGCAGTATTTT.

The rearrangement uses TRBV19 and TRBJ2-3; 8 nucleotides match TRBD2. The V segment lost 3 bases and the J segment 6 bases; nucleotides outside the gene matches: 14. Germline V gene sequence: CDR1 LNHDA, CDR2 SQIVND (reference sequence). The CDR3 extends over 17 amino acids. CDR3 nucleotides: TGTGCCAGTAGTATTTGGCCGGAAGCGGGAGTTATGGATACGCAGTATTTT. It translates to CASSIWPEAGVMDTQYF.